One sample yielded the 4 T cell receptor beta chains listed below, sequenced in a study of T cells in Graves' hyperthyroidism and ophthalmopathy. Amplification of TCR beta CDR3 regions was performed using RNA transcripts as template. The HTBI primer set was used in a first-round RT-PCR of the TCR CDR3. TCRdb re-derived calls from the multiplex PCR reads in MiXCR, one entry per CDR3 protein. The data contain 95,000 to 110,000 distinct CDR3 sequences, 16% of them singletons. The sequenced material came from blood. The source of these receptors is a woman aged 50 to 60 with Graves' hyperthyroidism.

In regard to this clonotype: A much larger clonotype is one base distant, so this may be a read error. The chain employs TRBV5-1 and TRBJ2-2, with 7 positions matching TRBD2. Germline loops: CDR1 SGHRS, CDR2 YFSETQ. CDR3 length equals 16 residues. This CDR3 reads CASALRTSANIGELFF. CDR3 coding DNA: TGCGCCAGCGCATTAAGAACTAGCGCGAACATCGGGGAGCTGTTTTTT.

The sample holds many counts of this clonotype. This chain connects TRBV6-1 to TRBJ1-1, with D hard to call. The ends were cut back, 3 bases at V and 6 bases at J, with 8 bases in the middle. Germline V gives CDR1 MNHNS, CDR2 SASEGT. This CDR3 comprises 12 residues. This CDR3 is CASSDARAEAFF. The CDR3 DNA reads as TGTGCCAGCAGTGATGCCCGGGCTGAAGCTTTCTTT.

The sample holds many counts of this clonotype. This chain connects TRBV10-2 to TRBJ1-2; D is unresolved. The length of the CDR3 is 14 residues. Germline V lookup: CDR1 WSHSY, CDR2 SAAADI. Trimming removed 2 bases from V and 3 bases from J, with 10 bases in between. The CDR3 sequence: CASSEEGIHYGYTF. The CDR3 nucleotides read TGCGCCAGCAGTGAGGAGGGTATCCACTATGGCTACACCTTC.

The rearrangement joins TRBV5-1 to TRBJ2-3, with D perhaps matching TRBD1 (6 bases). V gave up 4 bases and J gave up 7 bases, with 10 bases separating them. The germline V gene encodes CDR1 SGHRS and CDR2 YFSETQ. CDR3 length equals 12 residues. CDR3 protein: CASSRGQNTQYF. For the CDR3, the DNA is TGCGCCAGCAGCCGGGGACAAAATACGCAGTATTTT.